These T cell receptor beta chains were read from a single sample in a study of T cells in Graves' hyperthyroidism and ophthalmopathy. One entry per CDR3 protein results from TCRdb running MiXCR on the multiplex PCR reads. This sample yields roughly 150,000 distinct CDR3 sequences, of which over 7.5% are seen a single time; approximately 20% belongs to the top ten. Sequenced input: blood. All receptors come from a woman aged 18-29 years with Graves' hyperthyroidism that later progressed to Graves' ophthalmopathy. Both conserved end residues are part of each CDR3. Each record gives: clone size, V gene, D gene, J gene, CDR3 DNA, CDR3 protein. The D gene is left open where the match is weak. A clone size is listed for some rows: how often the clone was seen (once, few, many), or a class if it is expanded.

many	TRBV30	-	TRBJ1-1	TGTGCCTGGAGGCCCCCCCCGGGCAACACTGAAGCTTTCTTT	CAWRPPPGNTEAFF
-	TRBV20-1	-	TRBJ1-6	TGCAGTGCTAGAGATCCCCTCGGACCGACCCTCACCCTCCACTTT	CSARDPLGPTLTLHF
many	TRBV29-1	-	TRBJ2-3	TGCAGCGTCCTATGGCAGGGGACAGATACGCAGTATTTT	CSVLWQGTDTQYF
many	TRBV7-6	TRBD2	TRBJ2-1	TGTGCCAGCAGCCGGACTAGAAACAATGAGCAGTTCTTC	CASSRTRNNEQFF
few	TRBV5-5	TRBD1	TRBJ1-3	TGTGCCAGCAGCGTTGGACAGGGCTCGCGAAACACCATATATTTT	CASSVGQGSRNTIYF
many	TRBV4-2	TRBD2	TRBJ2-5	TGTGCCAGCAGCCAGCGTCTAGCGGGGGGGAAGGAGACCCAGTACTTC	CASSQRLAGGKETQYF
many	TRBV20-1	-	TRBJ2-1	TGCAGTGCTAGATTTATAAATGAGCAGTTCTTC	CSARFINEQFF
many	TRBV7-9	-	TRBJ2-3	TGTGCCAGCAGCTTAGTTGTCGGGGCTAAAGATACGCAGTATTTT	CASSLVVGAKDTQYF
few	TRBV30	TRBD1	TRBJ2-6	TGTGCCTGGAGCAGGGGGCCTGGGGCCAACGTCCTGACTTTC	CAWSRGPGANVLTF
-	TRBV3-1	TRBD1	TRBJ1-4	TGTGCCAGCAGCCAAGGGGTGGGACAGGGCAATGAAAAACTGTTTTTT	CASSQGVGQGNEKLFF
many	TRBV2	-	TRBJ1-1	TGTGCCAGCAGGAGGGGCTCAATAATGAACACTGAAGCTTTCTTT	CASRRGSIMNTEAFF
many	TRBV6-1	TRBD1	TRBJ2-7	TGTGCCAGCAGTGGGGCAGGGGGCTACGAGCAGTACTTC	CASSGAGGYEQYF
-	TRBV20-1	-	TRBJ2-6	TGCAGTGCCCGTTCGGGGGGCGCTGGGGCCCACGTCCTGACTTTC	CSARSGGAGAHVLTF
many	TRBV20-1	TRBD2	TRBJ2-7	TGCAGTGCTACCTCCGGGACTAGCGGCCAATCCTCCTACGAGCAGTACTTC	CSATSGTSGQSSYEQYF
-	TRBV3-1	-	TRBJ1-2	TGTGCCAGCAGCTTACGATTCAAAAGACAGCCTTCTAACTATGGCTACACCTTC	CASSLRFKRQPSNYGYTF
many	TRBV29-1	TRBD2	TRBJ2-3	TGCAGCGTTGAGGCGGGAGTGACAGATACGCAGTATTTT	CSVEAGVTDTQYF
many	TRBV7-2	-	TRBJ1-4	TGTGCCAGCAGCTTAGATGGCAGGGATGAAAAACTGTTTTTT	CASSLDGRDEKLFF
many	TRBV20-1	TRBD2	TRBJ2-1	TGCAGTGCCATTGGGCTAGCGGGAGCGTTCACCTACAATGAGCAGTTCTTC	CSAIGLAGAFTYNEQFF
many	TRBV27	TRBD1	TRBJ2-3	TGTGCCAGCAGTTTAGATACAGGGGAGAAGGATACGCAGTATTTT	CASSLDTGEKDTQYF
-	TRBV19	-	TRBJ2-2	TGTGCCAGTAGCCTGGGTAGAGCCGGGGAGCTGTTTTTT	CASSLGRAGELFF
many	TRBV20-1	-	TRBJ2-7	TGCAGTGTGCCGCGACGGGCCGAGCAGTACTTC	CSVPRRAEQYF
few	TRBV4-1	TRBD1	TRBJ2-2	TGCGCCAGCAGCCTAAAAACCGGGACAGGGAACACCGGGGAGCTGTTTTTT	CASSLKTGTGNTGELFF
-	TRBV6-5	-	TRBJ1-1	TGTGCCAGCAGTTACACCACAGGTCCCGTTGAAGCTTTCTTT	CASSYTTGPVEAFF
many	TRBV13	TRBD1	TRBJ2-7	TGTGCCAGCAGCGCCCCCGGGACAGGGAGCGACGAGCAGTACTTC	CASSAPGTGSDEQYF